These T cell receptor beta chains were read from a single sample in a study of early T cells in non-severe SARS-CoV-2 infection. Each CDR3 protein gets one entry after TCRdb re-called the 5' RACE reads with MiXCR. The data show approximately 90,000 distinct CDR3 sequences, with more than 9.5% seen just once and just over 4.5% held by the top ten. This material consisted of whole blood, taken at baseline. These receptors were taken from an adult who was a healthcare worker with PCR-confirmed SARS-CoV-2 infection or an uninfected control (not recorded which). Both conserved end residues are part of each CDR3. D genes are given only for firm matches. Size is stated for part of the rows, as once, few or many counts, or as a class when the clone is expanded.

CDR3 DNA	CDR3 protein	J gene	D gene	V gene	clone size
TGCAGTGCTGGCCCACCCGGGACAGCTAACTATGGCTACACCTTC	CSAGPPGTANYGYTF	TRBJ1-2	TRBD1	TRBV20-1	few
TGTGCCAGCAGCCAATCCCCTGGCGGCTACACCTTC	CASSQSPGGYTF	TRBJ1-2	NA	TRBV7-9	NA
TGTGCCAGCAGTGGATTAAGAACTAATGAAAAACTGTTTTTT	CASSGLRTNEKLFF	TRBJ1-4	NA	TRBV27	few
TGTGCCAGCAGCGCTAGCGGGGTAGTCACAGATACGCAGTATTTT	CASSASGVVTDTQYF	TRBJ2-3	TRBD2	TRBV7-2	many
TGTGCCAGCAGCTTAGGCAGCGGGGGTTCCCGCTATGGCTACACCTTC	CASSLGSGGSRYGYTF	TRBJ1-2	NA	TRBV7-8	NA
TGTGCCTGGAGTGTACCCGGACCCACCCAAGAGCAGTACTTC	CAWSVPGPTQEQYF	TRBJ2-7	NA	TRBV30	NA
TGTGCCAGTACTGACTACGGGACACGGGCTCAGCCCCAGCATTTT	CASTDYGTRAQPQHF	TRBJ1-5	NA	TRBV19	few
TGCGCCAGCAGCCAAGGGGCTAGCGGGACAAACACCGGGGAGCTGTTTTTT	CASSQGASGTNTGELFF	TRBJ2-2	TRBD2	TRBV4-3	NA
TGTGCCAGCAGTTTAGCACTAGCCCCCTACTACGAGCAGTACTTC	CASSLALAPYYEQYF	TRBJ2-7	NA	TRBV12-3/TRBV12-4	many
TGTGCCAGCAGCTTAGTGTCTGGCACAGATACGCAGTATTTT	CASSLVSGTDTQYF	TRBJ2-3	NA	TRBV11-2	few
TGTGCCAGCAGTTACTCAGAGGGAATTAATGAAAAACTGTTTTTT	CASSYSEGINEKLFF	TRBJ1-4	NA	TRBV6-5	NA
TGTGCCAGCAGTAACTTTGACAGGCATAATGAAAAACTGTTTTTT	CASSNFDRHNEKLFF	TRBJ1-4	NA	TRBV14	NA
TGTGCCAGCAGAGGACAGGGGGCTAATGAAAAACTGTTTTTT	CASRGQGANEKLFF	TRBJ1-4	TRBD1	TRBV6-5	few
TGCAGTGCCTTACACTTAGGGTTAGGGGCCAACGTCCTGACTTTC	CSALHLGLGANVLTF	TRBJ2-6	NA	TRBV20-1	many
TGTGCCAGCAGCGTAGGTCAGTTTAATTCACCCCTCCACTTT	CASSVGQFNSPLHF	TRBJ1-6	NA	TRBV9	many
TGTGCCAGCAGCCCCGGGGCAGAAGGCGCTGAAGCTTTCTTT	CASSPGAEGAEAFF	TRBJ1-1	NA	TRBV7-2	NA
TGTGCCAGCAGTGTGGCCGGGGAGCTGTTTTTT	CASSVAGELFF	TRBJ2-2	NA	TRBV6-1	many
TGTGCCAGCAGCGCTGGGACTAGCGGAGATACGCAGTATTTT	CASSAGTSGDTQYF	TRBJ2-3	TRBD2	TRBV9	NA
TGCGCCAGCAGGCCAGCCATTACCACCTACAATGAGCAGTTCTTC	CASRPAITTYNEQFF	TRBJ2-1	NA	TRBV5-1	many
TGTGCCAGCAGCTTGGAGATGCAGGGGCGCTTGAGTACTGAAGCTTTCTTT	CASSLEMQGRLSTEAFF	TRBJ1-1	NA	TRBV5-6	few
TGCAGCGTTGGGCGGACAGGGACATCAGATACGCAGTATTTT	CSVGRTGTSDTQYF	TRBJ2-3	TRBD1	TRBV29-1	NA
TGTGCCATCAGTGGGGGGGGTGCAGATACGCAGTATTTT	CAISGGGADTQYF	TRBJ2-3	TRBD2	TRBV10-3	once
TGTGCCAGCAGTTTCTGGACTAGCACAGATACGCAGTATTTT	CASSFWTSTDTQYF	TRBJ2-3	NA	TRBV2	NA
TGTGCCATCAGTGGAACCGGACAGGGTAGCGGGGCCAACGTCCTGACTTTC	CAISGTGQGSGANVLTF	TRBJ2-6	TRBD1	TRBV10-3	many
TGTGCCTGGGGCGGATCCGGGGAGCTGTTTTTT	CAWGGSGELFF	TRBJ2-2	NA	TRBV30	few
TGCAGGGTTGGGATCCCCGGGGAGCAGTACTTC	CRVGIPGEQYF	TRBJ2-7	NA	TRBV20-1	NA
TGTGCCAGCAGCGCCGGACAGGGGCCCCCTGAGACCCAGTACTTC	CASSAGQGPPETQYF	TRBJ2-5	TRBD1	TRBV9	NA
TGTGCCAGCAGCCCCGGAGTAGCGGGAGGGATCGGGGAGCTGTTTTTT	CASSPGVAGGIGELFF	TRBJ2-2	TRBD2	TRBV5-4	many
TGTGCCGGAAACTGGACGGGGGGGCCCCACGAGCAGTACTTC	CAGNWTGGPHEQYF	TRBJ2-7	NA	TRBV21-1	NA
TGTGCCAGCAGGGCCACCAGGGGGGCAATGGATACGCAGTATTTT	CASRATRGAMDTQYF	TRBJ2-3	NA	TRBV7-3	NA
TGTGCCAGCAGTCGTCTAGCGGGTCCAGATACGCAGTATTTT	CASSRLAGPDTQYF	TRBJ2-3	TRBD2	TRBV27	many
TGCGCCAGCACCGCCGGGAGCTTTAACACTGAAGCTTTCTTT	CASTAGSFNTEAFF	TRBJ1-1	NA	TRBV5-1	few
TGTGCCAGCAGCCTAGCCGGCTTCAGCTACGAGCAGTACTTC	CASSLAGFSYEQYF	TRBJ2-7	NA	TRBV11-2	few
TGTGCCAGCAGTGGTTACGACAGGGGTGGTACAGATACGCAGTATTTT	CASSGYDRGGTDTQYF	TRBJ2-3	TRBD1	TRBV6-5	many
TGCAGTCTGAGTGTCAGGGACACTGAAGCTTTCTTT	CSLSVRDTEAFF	TRBJ1-1	NA	TRBV20-1	few
TGTGCCAGCAGCTCCGGGACCGGGGCAGATACGCAGTATTTT	CASSSGTGADTQYF	TRBJ2-3	NA	TRBV7-9	NA
TGCAGTGCTACAAGGGGCGCCACTGGGGCCAACGTCCTGACTTTC	CSATRGATGANVLTF	TRBJ2-6	NA	TRBV20-1	NA
TGCAGTGCCGCTCTGGAGGGAGGAACAGATACGCAGTATTTT	CSAALEGGTDTQYF	TRBJ2-3	NA	TRBV20-1	many
TGTGCCAGCAGCTGGACTAGTCTGGATACGCAGTATTTT	CASSWTSLDTQYF	TRBJ2-3	TRBD2	TRBV7-2	few
TGTGCCAGCAGGGACAGGGGGCAGCCCCAGCATTTT	CASRDRGQPQHF	TRBJ1-5	TRBD1	TRBV6-2/TRBV6-3	many
TGCAGTGCTAGACAGGGTGAAAATTCACCCCTCCACTTT	CSARQGENSPLHF	TRBJ1-6	NA	TRBV20-1	NA
TGTGCCTGGGGTAGTTGGGGTCATGGCTACACCTTC	CAWGSWGHGYTF	TRBJ1-2	NA	TRBV30	few
TGCAGTGCTAGAGGACAGGGGCTGCATTCTTATAATTCACCCCTCCACTTT	CSARGQGLHSYNSPLHF	TRBJ1-6	TRBD1	TRBV20-1	few
TGTGCCAGCTCAGGATCACCCCTCCACTTT	CASSGSPLHF	TRBJ1-6	NA	TRBV18	many
TGTGCCAGCAGCCAAGTCAGCGGGAGGGCCCGGGACGAGCAGTACTTC	CASSQVSGRARDEQYF	TRBJ2-7	TRBD2	TRBV3-1	many